This T cell receptor beta chain derives from a study of OX40 agonist ivuxolimab in advanced cancers. Study in general: Past anti-PD-1, anti-PD-L1 or anti-CTLA-4 therapy was accepted, and roughly 42% had received some. Study results and limitations: Normalized T-cell clonal expansion was also low in some nonresponders. In the expanded peripheral T cells, antigen specificity was never determined. Expanded clones were, on average, more numerous among CD8+ T cells than CD4+.

Clones were read by immunoSEQ multiplex PCR, and TCRdb kept only the in-frame ones, dropping some. Of 95,000 to 100,000 clones listed, 84% were seen once; the top ten hold about 6%. V gave up 0 bases and J gave up 4 bases, with 15 bases separating them. Germline CDR1 LGHNA, CDR2 YSLEER. CDR3 length equals 16 residues. In regard to this clone: Its antigen is undetermined.

The chain links TRBV4-3 to TRBJ1-2, with a tentative D call TRBD1 (5 bases). The specimen was CD4+ or CD8+ T cells sorted from blood, collected in a trial of the OX40 agonist ivuxolimab. The receptor was isolated from an adult with an advanced solid tumor such as melanoma, head and neck, liver or kidney cancer. CDR3 sequence: CASSQDKGGEAYGYTF. The CDR3 DNA follows: TGCGCCAGCAGCCAAGATAAGGGAGGGGAAGCCTATGGCTACACCTTC.